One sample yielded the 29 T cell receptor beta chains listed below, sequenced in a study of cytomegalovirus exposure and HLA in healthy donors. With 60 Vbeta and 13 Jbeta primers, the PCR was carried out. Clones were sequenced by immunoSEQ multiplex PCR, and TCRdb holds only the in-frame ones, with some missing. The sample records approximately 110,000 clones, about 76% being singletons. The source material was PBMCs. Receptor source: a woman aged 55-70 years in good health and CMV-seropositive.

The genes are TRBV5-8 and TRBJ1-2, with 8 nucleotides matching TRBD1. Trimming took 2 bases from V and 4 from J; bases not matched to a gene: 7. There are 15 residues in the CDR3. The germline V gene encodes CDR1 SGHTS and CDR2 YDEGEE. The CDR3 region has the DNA TGTGCCAGCAGCTTCAGGGGGCGAACAGTCTATGGCTACACCTTC. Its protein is CASSFRGRTVYGYTF.

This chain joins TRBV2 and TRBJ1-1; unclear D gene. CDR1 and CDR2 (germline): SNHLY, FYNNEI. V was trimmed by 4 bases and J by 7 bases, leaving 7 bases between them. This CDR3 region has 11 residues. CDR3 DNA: TGTGCCAGCAGTGTGGGCCATGAAGCTTTCTTT. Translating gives CASSVGHEAFF.

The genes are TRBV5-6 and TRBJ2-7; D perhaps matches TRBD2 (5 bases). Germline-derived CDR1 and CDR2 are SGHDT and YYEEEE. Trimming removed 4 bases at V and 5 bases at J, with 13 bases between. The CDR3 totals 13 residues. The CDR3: CASSLDPEDEQYF. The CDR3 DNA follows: TGTGCCAGCAGCCTGGACCCGGAGGACGAGCAGTACTTC.

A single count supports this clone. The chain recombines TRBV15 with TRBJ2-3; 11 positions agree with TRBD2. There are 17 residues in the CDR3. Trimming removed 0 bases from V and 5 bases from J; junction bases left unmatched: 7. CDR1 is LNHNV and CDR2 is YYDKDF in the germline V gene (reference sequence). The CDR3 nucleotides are TGTGCCACCAGCAGAGATGGGAATCTAGCGGGAGGAGATACGCAGTATTTT. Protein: CATSRDGNLAGGDTQYF.

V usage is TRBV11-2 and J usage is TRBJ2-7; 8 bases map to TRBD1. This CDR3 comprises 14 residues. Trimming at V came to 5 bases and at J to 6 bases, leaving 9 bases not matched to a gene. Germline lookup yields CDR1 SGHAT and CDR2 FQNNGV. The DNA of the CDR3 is TGTGCCAGCAGCCAGAATCAGGGGGCGCGCGAGCAGTACTTC. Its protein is CASSQNQGAREQYF.

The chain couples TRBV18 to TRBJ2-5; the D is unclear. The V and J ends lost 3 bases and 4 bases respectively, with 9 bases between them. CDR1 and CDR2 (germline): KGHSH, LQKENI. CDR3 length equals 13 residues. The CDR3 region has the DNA TGTGCCAGCTCACCGCTCAGAGGAGAGACCCAGTACTTC. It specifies CASSPLRGETQYF.

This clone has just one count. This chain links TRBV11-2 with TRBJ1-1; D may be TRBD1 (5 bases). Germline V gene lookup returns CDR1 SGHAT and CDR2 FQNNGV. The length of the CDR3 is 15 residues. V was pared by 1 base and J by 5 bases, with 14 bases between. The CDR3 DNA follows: TGTGCCAGCAGCTTAGCTTTTGGGGGGGGGACTGAAGCTTTCTTT. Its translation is CASSLAFGGGTEAFF.

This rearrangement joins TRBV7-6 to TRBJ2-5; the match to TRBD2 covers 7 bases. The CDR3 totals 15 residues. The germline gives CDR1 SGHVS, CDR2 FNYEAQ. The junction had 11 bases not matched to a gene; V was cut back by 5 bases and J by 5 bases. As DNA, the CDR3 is TGTGCCAGCAGCCCAACCCGACTAGCCCGGGAGACCCAGTACTTC. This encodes CASSPTRLARETQYF.

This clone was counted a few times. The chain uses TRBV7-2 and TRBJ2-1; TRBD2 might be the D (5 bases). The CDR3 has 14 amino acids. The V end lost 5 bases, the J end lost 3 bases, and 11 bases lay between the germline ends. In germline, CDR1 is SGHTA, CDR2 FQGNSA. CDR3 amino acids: CASSEFGIYNEQFF. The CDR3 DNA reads TGTGCCAGCAGCGAATTCGGGATCTACAATGAGCAGTTCTTC.

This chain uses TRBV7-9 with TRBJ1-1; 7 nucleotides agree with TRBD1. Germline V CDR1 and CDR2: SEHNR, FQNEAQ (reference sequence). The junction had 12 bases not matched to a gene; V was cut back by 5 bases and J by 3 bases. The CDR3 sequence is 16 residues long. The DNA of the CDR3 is TGTGCCAGCAGCCCCCAAGACAGGGTCGATTACACTGAAGCTTTCTTT. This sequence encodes CASSPQDRVDYTEAFF.

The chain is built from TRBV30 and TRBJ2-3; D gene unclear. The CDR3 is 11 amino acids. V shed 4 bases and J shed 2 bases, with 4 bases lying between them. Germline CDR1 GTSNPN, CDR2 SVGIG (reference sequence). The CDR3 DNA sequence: TGTGCCTGGACCAACACAGATACGCAGTATTTT. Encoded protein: CAWTNTDTQYF.

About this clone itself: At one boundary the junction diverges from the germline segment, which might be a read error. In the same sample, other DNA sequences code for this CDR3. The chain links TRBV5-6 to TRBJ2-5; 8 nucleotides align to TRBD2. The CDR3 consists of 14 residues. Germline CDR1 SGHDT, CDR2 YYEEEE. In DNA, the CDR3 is TGTGCTAGCAGCCTGCGGGGGGTCCAAGAGACCCAGTACTTC. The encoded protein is CASSLRGVQETQYF.

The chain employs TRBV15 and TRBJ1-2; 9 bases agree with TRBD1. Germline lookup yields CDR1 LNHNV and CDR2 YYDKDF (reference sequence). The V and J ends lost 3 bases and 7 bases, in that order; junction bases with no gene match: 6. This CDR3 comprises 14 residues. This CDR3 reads CATSSAGTGFGYTF. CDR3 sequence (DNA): TGTGCCACCAGCAGCGCCGGGACAGGGTTTGGCTACACCTTC.

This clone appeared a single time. The CDR3 DNA sequence: TGTGCCAGCAGGGCAGGGGGCTCTGGGGCCAACGTCCTGACTTTC. The encoded protein is CASRAGGSGANVLTF. The J gene is TRBJ2-6, the V gene TRBV7-2; 7 bases are shared with TRBD1. The junction had 2 bases not matched to a gene; V was cut back by 6 bases and J by 0 bases. Germline assignment: CDR1 SGHTA and CDR2 FQGNSA. The CDR3 runs 15 residues.

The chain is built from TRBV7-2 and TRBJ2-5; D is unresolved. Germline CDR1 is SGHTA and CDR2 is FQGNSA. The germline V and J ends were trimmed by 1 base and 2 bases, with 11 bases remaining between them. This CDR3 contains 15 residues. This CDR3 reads CASSLVSGSQETQYF. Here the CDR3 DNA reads TGTGCCAGCAGCTTAGTATCCGGGTCACAAGAGACCCAGTACTTC. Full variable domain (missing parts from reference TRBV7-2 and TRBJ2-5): GAGVSQSPSNKVTEKGKDVELRCDPISGHTALYWYRQSLGQGLEFLIYFQGNSAPDKSGLPSDRFSAERTGGSVSTLTIQRTQQEDSAVYLCASSLVSGSQETQYFGPGTRLLVL.

CDR3 region: CASSLRQGGSGELFF. For the CDR3, the DNA is TGCGCCAGCAGCTTGAGGCAGGGAGGATCCGGGGAGCTGTTTTTT. V gene TRBV5-1 combines with J gene TRBJ2-2, with D perhaps matching TRBD2 (6 bases). V was pared by 1 base and J by 6 bases, with 13 bases between. CDR3 size: 15 residues. From germline, CDR1 is SGHRS and CDR2 YFSETQ.

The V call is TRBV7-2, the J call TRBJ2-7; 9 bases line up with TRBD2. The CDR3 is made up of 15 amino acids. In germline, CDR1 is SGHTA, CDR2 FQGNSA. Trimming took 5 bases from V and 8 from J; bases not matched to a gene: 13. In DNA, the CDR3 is TGTGCCAGCAGCCCCCGAGTAGCGGGGGAACTCAAGCAGTACTTC. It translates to CASSPRVAGELKQYF. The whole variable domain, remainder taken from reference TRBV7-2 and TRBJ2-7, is GAGVSQSPSNKVTEKGKDVELRCDPISGHTALYWYRQSLGQGLEFLIYFQGNSAPDKSGLPSDRFSAERTGGSVSTLTIQRTQQEDSAVYLCASSPRVAGELKQYFGPGTRLTVT.

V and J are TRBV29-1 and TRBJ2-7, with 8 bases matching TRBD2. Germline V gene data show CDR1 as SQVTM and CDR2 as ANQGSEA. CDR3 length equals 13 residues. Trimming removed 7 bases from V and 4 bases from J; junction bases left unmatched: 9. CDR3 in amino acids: CSARAGGTYEQYF. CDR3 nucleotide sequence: TGCAGCGCCCGTGCGGGGGGCACGTACGAGCAGTACTTC.

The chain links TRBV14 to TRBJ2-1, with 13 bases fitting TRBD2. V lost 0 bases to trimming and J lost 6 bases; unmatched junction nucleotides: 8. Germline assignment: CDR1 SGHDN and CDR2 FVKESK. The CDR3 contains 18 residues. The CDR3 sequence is CASSQDRYRTSGSNEQFF. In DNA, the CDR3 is TGTGCCAGCAGCCAAGATCGTTATAGGACTAGCGGGAGCAATGAGCAGTTCTTC.

The chain's CDR3 is CASRMGGSGTGELFF. In DNA form, the CDR3 reads TGTGCCAGCAGAATGGGCGGGTCGGGCACCGGGGAGCTGTTTTTT. The chain joins TRBV2 to TRBJ2-2, with a tentative D call TRBD2 (5 bases). V dropped 6 bases and J dropped 4 bases, with 15 bases sitting between them. The CDR3 runs 15 residues. Per the germline V gene, CDR1 is SNHLY and CDR2 is FYNNEI.

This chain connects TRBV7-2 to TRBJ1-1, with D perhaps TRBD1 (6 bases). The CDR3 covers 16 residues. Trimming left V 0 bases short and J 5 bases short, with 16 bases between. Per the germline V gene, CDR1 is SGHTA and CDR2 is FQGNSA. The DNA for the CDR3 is TGTGCCAGCAGCTTAGCGCGGTCTACCCAGGGGACTGAAGCTTTCTTT. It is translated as CASSLARSTQGTEAFF.

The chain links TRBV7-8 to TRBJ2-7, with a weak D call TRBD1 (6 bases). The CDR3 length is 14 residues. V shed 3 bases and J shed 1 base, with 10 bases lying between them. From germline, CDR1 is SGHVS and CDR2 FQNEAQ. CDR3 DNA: TGTGCCAGCAGCTTCGGGACACCATCCTACGAGCAGTACTTC. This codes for CASSFGTPSYEQYF.

CDR3 protein: CASNPQGGTGELFF. The CDR3 nucleotides are TGTGCCAGCAACCCCCAGGGTGGCACCGGGGAGCTGTTTTTT. This chain links TRBV7-9 with TRBJ2-2, with D perhaps TRBD1 (5 bases). Germline CDR1 is SEHNR and CDR2 is FQNEAQ (reference sequence). The CDR3 is 14 amino acids. V gave up 7 bases and J gave up 4 bases, with 13 bases separating them.

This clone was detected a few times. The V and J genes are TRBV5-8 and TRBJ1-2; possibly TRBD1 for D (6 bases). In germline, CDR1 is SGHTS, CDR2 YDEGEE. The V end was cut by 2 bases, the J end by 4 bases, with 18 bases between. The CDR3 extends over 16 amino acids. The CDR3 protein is CASSLESGIGGYGYTF. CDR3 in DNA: TGTGCCAGCAGCTTAGAGTCTGGGATAGGGGGCTATGGCTACACCTTC.

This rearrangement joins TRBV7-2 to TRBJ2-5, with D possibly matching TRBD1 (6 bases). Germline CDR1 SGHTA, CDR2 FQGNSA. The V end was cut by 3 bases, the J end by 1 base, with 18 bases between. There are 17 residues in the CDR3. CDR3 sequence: CASSLGFAVGGQETQYF. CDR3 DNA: TGTGCCAGCAGCTTGGGGTTCGCGGTAGGGGGCCAAGAGACCCAGTACTTC.

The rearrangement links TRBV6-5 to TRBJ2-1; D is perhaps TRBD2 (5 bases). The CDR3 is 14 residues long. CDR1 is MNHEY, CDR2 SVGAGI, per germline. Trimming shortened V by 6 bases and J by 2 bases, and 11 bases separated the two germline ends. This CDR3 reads CASSHRGPYNEQFF. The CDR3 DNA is TGTGCCAGCAGCCACCGAGGGCCCTACAATGAGCAGTTCTTC.

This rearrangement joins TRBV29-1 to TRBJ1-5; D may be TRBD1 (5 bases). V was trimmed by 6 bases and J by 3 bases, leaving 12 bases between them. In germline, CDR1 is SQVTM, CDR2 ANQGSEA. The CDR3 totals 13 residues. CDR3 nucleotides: TGCAGCGTACGGGGGAGTGACAATCAGCCCCAGCATTTT. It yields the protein CSVRGSDNQPQHF.

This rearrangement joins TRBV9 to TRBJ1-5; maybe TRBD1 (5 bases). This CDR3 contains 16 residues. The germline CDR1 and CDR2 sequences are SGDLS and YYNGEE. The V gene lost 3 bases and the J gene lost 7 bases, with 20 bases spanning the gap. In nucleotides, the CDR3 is TGTGCCAGCAGCGCCGTCGATGGAGGGCAGGGCCAGCCCCAGCATTTT. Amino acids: CASSAVDGGQGQPQHF.

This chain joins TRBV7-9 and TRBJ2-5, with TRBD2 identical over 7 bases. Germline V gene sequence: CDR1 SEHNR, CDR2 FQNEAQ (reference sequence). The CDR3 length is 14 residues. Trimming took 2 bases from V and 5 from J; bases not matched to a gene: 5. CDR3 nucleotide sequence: TGTGCCAGCAGCTTACAGACTAGCAGGGAGACCCAGTACTTC. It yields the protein CASSLQTSRETQYF.